This T cell receptor beta chain was captured by sequencing in a study of CD8 T cells in Susac syndrome. Findings and caveats of the study: By the study's own acknowledgment, its TCR sequencing and HLA analysis included relatively few individuals. Clonal expansion was not seen in any Susac syndrome CD4+ T cell repertoire.

Both CD4+ and CD8+ T cells were negatively isolated, and TEMRA cells underwent FACS enrichment. Random hexamers were used to reverse transcribe the RNA input (about 0.45 to 1 ug). Amplification of TCR beta CDR3 was carried out by immunoSEQ multiplex PCR, which covered 54 Vbeta and 13 Jbeta segments. TCRdb fed the immunoSEQ multiplex PCR reads into MiXCR, producing one record per CDR3 protein. The table has roughly 250,000 distinct CDR3 sequences, 90% to 96% seen once; the top ten hold 0.095% to 0.12%. With regard to this clonotype: Its antigen is still unknown.

The CDR3 has 15 amino acids. The trim removed 5 bases at V and 4 bases at J, leaving 8 bases unmatched. Germline assignment: CDR1 LNHDA and CDR2 SQIVND (reference sequence). Sequenced input: CD4+ T cells from PBMCs. The TCR originated in a human donor with Susac syndrome. The chain uses TRBV19 and TRBJ2-7; 10 bases fit TRBD2. Here the CDR3 DNA reads TGTGCCAGTAGTTCTCGGACTAGCGGTACATACGAGCAGTACTTC. It codes for CASSSRTSGTYEQYF.